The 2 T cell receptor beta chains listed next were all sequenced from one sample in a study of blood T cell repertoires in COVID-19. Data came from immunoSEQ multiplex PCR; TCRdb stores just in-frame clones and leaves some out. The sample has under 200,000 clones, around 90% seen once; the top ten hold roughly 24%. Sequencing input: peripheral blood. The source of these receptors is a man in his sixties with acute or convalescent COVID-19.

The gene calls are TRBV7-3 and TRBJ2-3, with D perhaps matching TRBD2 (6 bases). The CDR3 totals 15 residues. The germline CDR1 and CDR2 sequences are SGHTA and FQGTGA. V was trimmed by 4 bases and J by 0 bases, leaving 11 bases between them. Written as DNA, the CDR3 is TGTGCCAGCAGCTCCCTTGGGGGGAGCACAGATACGCAGTATTTT. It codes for CASSSLGGSTDTQYF.

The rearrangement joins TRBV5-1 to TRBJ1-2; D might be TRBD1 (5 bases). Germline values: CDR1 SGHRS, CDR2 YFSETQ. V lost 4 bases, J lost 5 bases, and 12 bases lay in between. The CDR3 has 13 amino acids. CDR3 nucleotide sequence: TGCGCCAGCAGCCGCGGGGAGGGGTATGGCTACACCTTC. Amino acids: CASSRGEGYGYTF.